This TCR beta chain was sequenced during a study of CD8+ T cells in alopecia areata. Specified treatment: oral pan-JAK inhibitor, 5-10 mg twice daily. It was cDNA, reverse transcribed from extracted RNA, that served as the sequencing template. Assay: immunoSEQ multiplex PCR; the TCRdb copy retains only in-frame clones and omits some. The sample carries just over 150,000 clones, 65% recorded once. The CDR3 covers 13 residues. The V and J ends lost 2 bases and 4 bases respectively, with 8 bases between them. CDR1 and CDR2 from the germline V gene are MNHNS and SASEGT. The sample here was CD4+ T cells sorted from blood, taken at week 4, from a patient treated with tofacitinib. The chain is built from TRBV6-1 and TRBJ1-2, with D possibly matching TRBD1 (5 bases). The TCR was taken from a human donor with alopecia areata. CDR3 nucleotides: TGTGCCAGCAGTGAACAGGGTGTCTATGGCTACACCTTC. It codes for CASSEQGVYGYTF.